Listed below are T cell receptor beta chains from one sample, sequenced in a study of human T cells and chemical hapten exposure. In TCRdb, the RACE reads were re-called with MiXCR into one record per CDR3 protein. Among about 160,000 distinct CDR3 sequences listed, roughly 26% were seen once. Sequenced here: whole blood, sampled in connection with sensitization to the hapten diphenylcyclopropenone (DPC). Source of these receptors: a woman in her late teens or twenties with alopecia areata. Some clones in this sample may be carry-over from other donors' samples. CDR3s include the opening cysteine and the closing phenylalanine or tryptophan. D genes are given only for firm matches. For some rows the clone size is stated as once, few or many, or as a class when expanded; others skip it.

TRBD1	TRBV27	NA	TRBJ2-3	CASSRTTGVWADTQYF	TGTGCCAGCAGTAGAACGACAGGGGTGTGGGCAGATACGCAGTATTTT
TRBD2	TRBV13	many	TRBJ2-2	CASSQLMGTSAATGELFF	TGTGCCAGCAGCCAACTGATGGGGACTAGCGCAGCCACCGGGGAGCTGTTTTTT
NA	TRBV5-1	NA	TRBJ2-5	CASSLASKQETQYF	TGCGCCAGCAGCTTGGCAAGTAAACAAGAGACCCAGTACTTC
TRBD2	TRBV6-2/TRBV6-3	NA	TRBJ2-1	CASRTSGRGEQFF	TGTGCCAGCCGGACTAGCGGGAGGGGTGAGCAGTTCTTC
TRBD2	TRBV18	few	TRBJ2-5	CASSLAGDRETQYF	TGTGCCAGCTCGCTAGCGGGAGATAGAGAGACCCAGTACTTC
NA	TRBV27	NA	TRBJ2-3	CASSLGWDTQYF	TGTGCCAGCAGTTTAGGGTGGGATACGCAGTATTTT
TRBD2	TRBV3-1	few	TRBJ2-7	CASSQTLAGDAYEQYF	TGTGCCAGCAGCCAGACCCTAGCGGGAGATGCCTACGAGCAGTACTTC
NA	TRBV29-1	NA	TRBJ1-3	CSVEGQHGNTIYF	TGCAGCGTTGAAGGACAGCATGGAAACACCATATATTTT
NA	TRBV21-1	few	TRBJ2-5	CASSKVTRLAGCEETQYF	TGTGCCAGCAGCAAAGTAACGCGACTAGCGGGATGTGAAGAGACCCAGTACTTC
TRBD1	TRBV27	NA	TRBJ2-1	CASSPNSGTGGNEQFF	TGTGCCAGCAGTCCCAACTCCGGGACAGGGGGCAATGAGCAGTTCTTC
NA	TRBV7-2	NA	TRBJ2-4	CASSSQGILAKNIQYF	TGTGCCAGCAGCTCCCAGGGTATTCTAGCCAAAAACATTCAGTACTTC
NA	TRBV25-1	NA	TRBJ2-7	CASSALESYYEQYF	TGTGCCAGCAGTGCGCTAGAAAGCTATTACGAGCAGTACTTC
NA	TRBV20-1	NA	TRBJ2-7	CSAPPGSAPLEQYF	TGCAGTGCACCACCGGGTAGCGCGCCCCTCGAGCAGTACTTC
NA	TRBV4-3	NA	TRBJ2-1	CASSQAFGTRSYNEQFF	TGCGCCAGCAGCCAAGCCTTTGGCACGCGCTCCTACAATGAGCAGTTCTTC
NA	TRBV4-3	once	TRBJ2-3	CASSQSSPRASTDTQYF	TGCGCCAGCAGCCAAAGCTCCCCCAGGGCCAGCACAGATACGCAGTATTTT
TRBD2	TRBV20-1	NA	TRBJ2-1	CSAVPLRASGGLYNEQFF	TGCAGTGCTGTACCCCTGCGGGCTAGCGGGGGGTTATACAATGAGCAGTTCTTC
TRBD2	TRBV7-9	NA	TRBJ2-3	CASSLGTSGPAGGTQYF	TGTGCCAGCAGCTTAGGGACTAGCGGGCCGGCGGGGGGTACGCAGTATTTT
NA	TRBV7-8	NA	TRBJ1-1	CASSFWGGTEAFF	TGTGCCAGCAGCTTTTGGGGTGGTACTGAAGCTTTCTTT
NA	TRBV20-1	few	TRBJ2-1	CSARKDRARYNEQFF	TGCAGTGCTCGTAAGGACCGCGCACGCTACAATGAGCAGTTCTTC
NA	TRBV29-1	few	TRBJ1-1	CSDNPGWTEAFF	TGCAGCGACAACCCCGGTTGGACTGAAGCTTTCTTT
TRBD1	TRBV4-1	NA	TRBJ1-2	CASSQQGVYYGYTF	TGCGCCAGCAGCCAACAGGGGGTGTACTATGGCTACACCTTC
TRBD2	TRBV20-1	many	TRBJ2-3	CSANELAGETLLAQYF	TGCAGTGCCAACGAACTAGCGGGGGAGACTCTACTAGCGCAGTATTTT
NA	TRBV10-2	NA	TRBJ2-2	CASSEGHTGELFF	TGCGCCAGCAGTGAAGGACACACCGGGGAGCTGTTTTTT
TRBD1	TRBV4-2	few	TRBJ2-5	CASSQGTGDQETQYF	TGTGCCAGCAGCCAGGGTACAGGGGATCAAGAGACCCAGTACTTC
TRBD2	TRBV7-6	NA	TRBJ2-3	CASSLGVAGILTDTQYF	TGTGCCAGCAGCCTCGGAGTAGCGGGGATTCTCACAGATACGCAGTATTTT
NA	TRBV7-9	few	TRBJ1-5	CASSLLGDGTQPQHF	TGTGCCAGCAGCTTATTAGGGGACGGGACTCAGCCCCAGCATTTT
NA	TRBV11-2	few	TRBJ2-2	CASSLTPKERTGELFF	TGTGCCAGCAGCTTAACCCCCAAGGAACGGACCGGGGAGCTGTTTTTT
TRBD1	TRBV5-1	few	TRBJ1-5	CASSLGTGINQPQHF	TGCGCCAGCAGCTTGGGGACAGGGATCAATCAGCCCCAGCATTTT
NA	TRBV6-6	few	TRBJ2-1	CASSYSVRGTYNEQFF	TGTGCCAGCAGTTACTCAGTTCGGGGAACCTACAATGAGCAGTTCTTC
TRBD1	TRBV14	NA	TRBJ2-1	CASSPLPGQGYKDEQFF	TGTGCCAGCAGCCCCCTCCCCGGACAGGGGTACAAGGATGAGCAGTTCTTC
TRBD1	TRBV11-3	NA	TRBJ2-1	CASSRRGSLNNEQFF	TGTGCCAGCAGCCGCAGGGGGAGCCTGAACAATGAGCAGTTCTTC
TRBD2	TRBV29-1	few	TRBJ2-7	CSVEASGDEQYF	TGCAGCGTTGAAGCTAGCGGGGACGAGCAGTACTTC
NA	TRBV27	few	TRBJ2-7	CASSLRSFYEQYF	TGTGCCAGCAGTCTCCGGTCCTTCTACGAGCAGTACTTC
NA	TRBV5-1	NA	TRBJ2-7	CASSLEGRTVYEQYF	TGCGCCAGCAGCCTGGAGGGGAGGACAGTCTACGAGCAGTACTTC
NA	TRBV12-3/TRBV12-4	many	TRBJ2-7	CASSANYEQYF	TGTGCCAGCAGTGCCAACTACGAGCAGTACTTC
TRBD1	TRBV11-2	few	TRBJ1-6	CASSLGDRRNSPLHF	TGTGCCAGCAGCTTGGGGGACAGGAGAAATTCACCCCTCCACTTT
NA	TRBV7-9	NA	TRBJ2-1	CASSLGQQGGRRFF	TGTGCCAGCAGCTTAGGCCAACAGGGGGGGCGGAGGTTCTTC
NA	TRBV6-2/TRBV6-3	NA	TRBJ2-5	CASSYPQETQYF	TGTGCCAGCAGTTACCCCCAAGAGACCCAGTACTTC
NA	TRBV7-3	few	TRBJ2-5	CASSQPDGPQYF	TGTGCCAGCAGCCAGCCCGACGGTCCCCAGTACTTC
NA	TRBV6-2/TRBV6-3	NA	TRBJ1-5	CASSYLQYNQPQHF	TGTGCCAGCAGTTACCTGCAGTACAATCAGCCCCAGCATTTT